This entry concerns a single TCR beta chain. Antigen specificity is unknown. This entry is derived from a study of T cells expressing NK-cell markers. For the study at large: The eight sequenced donors comprised seven who were HCMV-seropositive and one who was seronegative. Study findings and constraints: CD8+ T cells in 5 or 6 donors included dominant NKG2C+ clonotypes at about 1.0-7.0%. These clonotypes additionally ranked first within the CD3+CD56-NKG2C+ fraction of a few donors.

TCR beta libraries carry UMIs added by 5'RACE template switching. TCRdb re-called the 5' RACE reads; every CDR3 protein appears as one record, without DNA. The repertoire table contains about 370,000 distinct CDR3 sequences. Sequencing used blood T cells: a sorted CD56 or NKG2C T cell subset, CD4+ or CD8+ T cells, or bulk PBMC T cells (not recorded which). The receptor comes from a woman aged 45 to 65 in good health.

The CDR3 reads CASSVGSGRGTDTQYF. V usage is TRBV9 and J usage is TRBJ2-3; TCRdb outputs TRBD2, but without DNA this stays unchecked. CDR3 size: 16 residues. The germline V gene encodes CDR1 SGDLS and CDR2 YYNGEE.